This TCR beta chain was obtained from a study of blood T cell repertoires in COVID-19. Background on the study: T cells, B-cell-depleted T cells, or PBMCs provided the cDNA or gDNA that served as material.

Using immunoSEQ multiplex PCR, the repertoire was profiled, and TCRdb retains in-frame clones only, with some absent. The data show some 160,000 clones, more than 75% seen once. CDR3 length: 11 amino acids. V shed 4 bases and J shed 4 bases, with 4 bases lying between them. Germline V lookup: CDR1 GTSNPN, CDR2 SVGIG (reference sequence). The specimen was peripheral blood. The rearrangement joins TRBV30 to TRBJ2-2; D not certain. This TCR came from a man aged 50 to 60 who had recovered from COVID-19. CDR3 region: CAWTTTGELFF. The DNA for the CDR3 is TGTGCCTGGACTACCACCGGGGAGCTGTTTTTT. Combining the CDR3 with reference TRBV30 and TRBJ2-2 gives the whole variable domain SQTIHQWPATLVQPVGSPLSLECTVEGTSNPNLYWYRQAAGRGLQLLFYSVGIGQISSEVPQNLSASRPQDRQFILSSKKLLLSDSGFYLCAWTTTGELFFGEGSRLTVL.